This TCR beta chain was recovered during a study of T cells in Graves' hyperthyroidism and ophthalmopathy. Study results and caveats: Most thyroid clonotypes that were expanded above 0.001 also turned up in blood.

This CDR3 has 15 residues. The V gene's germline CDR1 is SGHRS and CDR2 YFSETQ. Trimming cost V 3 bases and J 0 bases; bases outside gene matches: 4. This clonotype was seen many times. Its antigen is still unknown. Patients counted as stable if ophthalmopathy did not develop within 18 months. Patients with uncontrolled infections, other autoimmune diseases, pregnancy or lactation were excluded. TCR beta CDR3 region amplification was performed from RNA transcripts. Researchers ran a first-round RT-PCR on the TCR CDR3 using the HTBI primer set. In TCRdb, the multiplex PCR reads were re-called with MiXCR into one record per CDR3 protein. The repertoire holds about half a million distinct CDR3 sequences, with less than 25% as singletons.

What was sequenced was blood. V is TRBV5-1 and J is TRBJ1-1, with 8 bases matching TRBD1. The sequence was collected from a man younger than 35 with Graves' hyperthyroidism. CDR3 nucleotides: TGCGCCAGCAGCTGGAGGACAGGGCTGAACACTGAAGCTTTCTTT. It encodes CASSWRTGLNTEAFF.